A single sample gave rise to the 28 T cell receptor beta chains below, sequenced in a study of response to subunit inactivated influenza vaccine. A single record per CDR3 protein comes from TCRdb applying MiXCR to the RT-PCR reads. This table has roughly 630,000 distinct CDR3 sequences, 11% to 15% appearing once. The material was PBMCs from blood, obtained about 14 days before vaccination. The origin of the receptors is a man aged 50-59 years who received an inactivated influenza vaccine.

The rearrangement joins TRBV7-2 to TRBJ2-2; D is perhaps TRBD2 (6 bases). Germline CDR1 is SGHTA and CDR2 is FQGNSA. This CDR3 has 16 residues. Trimming took 5 bases from V and 2 from J, leaving 15 bases between them. The CDR3 protein is CASSQGVADNTGELFF. The CDR3 coding sequence is TGTGCCAGCAGCCAGGGCGTAGCGGATAACACCGGGGAGCTGTTTTTT.

About this clonotype itself: This may be a read error: a much more frequent sequence differs by one nucleotide. J is TRBJ2-2 and V is TRBV4-2; D is undetermined. The ends were cut back, 1 base at V and 11 bases at J, with 17 bases in the middle. The CDR3 sequence is 15 residues long. Looked up from germline, CDR1 is LGHNA and CDR2 is YNFKEQ. The CDR3 here is CASSQAALWRGELFF. CDR3 DNA sequence: TGTGCCAGCAGCCAAGCTGCCCTATGGAGAGGCGAGCTGTTTTTT.

The V gene is TRBV12-3 or TRBV12-4, the J gene TRBJ2-2, with D perhaps TRBD1 or TRBD2 (5 bases each). The V gene lost 7 bases and the J gene lost 5 bases, with 17 bases spanning the gap. The CDR3 sequence is 15 residues long. CDR3 region: CASNNGAGSTGELFF. The CDR3 DNA reads TGTGCCAGCAATAACGGGGCAGGGAGTACCGGGGAGCTGTTTTTT.

This clonotype was recorded a few times. J is TRBJ1-3 and V is TRBV4-1; no clear D gene. Germline-derived CDR1 and CDR2 are MGHRA and YSYEKL. The CDR3 consists of 18 residues. Trimming shortened V by 1 base and J by 0 bases, and 16 bases separated the two germline ends. The CDR3 region is CASSQGLGRSLSGNTIYF. The CDR3 DNA is TGCGCCAGCAGCCAAGGTCTCGGCAGGTCCCTCTCTGGAAACACCATATATTTT.

The rearrangement joins TRBV5-4 to TRBJ2-7, with TRBD1 identical over 8 bases. From germline, CDR1 is SGHNT and CDR2 YYREEE (reference sequence). V shed 3 bases, J shed 7 bases, and the junction held 9 bases outside the gene matches. This CDR3 is 14 amino acids long. The CDR3 sequence is CASSWGTGRGEQYF. In nucleotides, the CDR3 is TGTGCCAGCAGCTGGGGGACAGGCCGTGGGGAGCAGTACTTC.

The CDR3 coding sequence is TGTGCCAGTAGAGGGAGGACAGCTAACACTGAAGCTTTCTTT. Translation: CASRGRTANTEAFF. The V gene is TRBV19, the J gene TRBJ1-1, with D tentatively TRBD1 (6 bases). Trimming shortened V by 6 bases and J by 2 bases, and 13 bases separated the two germline ends. The CDR3 is 14 amino acids. CDR1 is LNHDA and CDR2 is SQIVND in the germline V gene (reference sequence).

This clonotype occurred many times. The chain couples TRBV20-1 to TRBJ2-7, with 11 bases identical to TRBD2. The trim removed 5 bases at V and 2 bases at J, leaving 5 bases unmatched. CDR3 length: 14 residues. Germline lookup yields CDR1 DFQATT and CDR2 SNEGSKA (reference sequence). The CDR3 protein is CSALGTSGTYEQYF. Written as DNA, the CDR3 is TGCAGTGCTCTCGGGACTAGCGGAACCTACGAGCAGTACTTC.

This chain uses TRBV20-1 with TRBJ2-7; 12 nucleotides line up with TRBD1. Germline trimming cut 3 bases from V and 5 bases from J; bases unmatched to any gene: 5. The CDR3 is 14 amino acids. Germline CDR1 is DFQATT and CDR2 is SNEGSKA (reference sequence). CDR3 region: CSARGDRGQDEQYF. Written as DNA, the CDR3 is TGCAGTGCTAGGGGGGACAGGGGGCAGGACGAGCAGTACTTC.

The V and J genes are TRBV11-2 and TRBJ1-1; D might be TRBD1 (5 bases). Germline V gives CDR1 SGHAT, CDR2 FQNNGV. Trimming stripped 3 bases from V and 5 bases from J, with 13 bases between. The CDR3 is 14 residues long. The CDR3 protein is CASSLGRQITEAFF. The CDR3 DNA sequence: TGTGCCAGCAGCTTGGGACGACAAATAACTGAAGCTTTCTTT.

V gene TRBV24-1 combines with J gene TRBJ2-1; 9 bases line up with TRBD2. V lost 1 base and J lost 7; bases outside the gene matches: 10. CDR3 length: 17 amino acids. Germline V gives CDR1 KGHDR, CDR2 SFDVKD. The CDR3 here is CATSDFGGRAGGNEQFF. The CDR3 DNA sequence: TGTGCCACCAGTGATTTTGGCGGGAGGGCCGGAGGGAATGAGCAGTTCTTC.

This clonotype was observed a few times. This chain uses TRBV20-1 with TRBJ2-7; TRBD2 aligns across 7 bases. V lost 6 bases and J lost 2; bases outside the gene matches: 13. This CDR3 spans 15 amino acids. Germline assignment: CDR1 DFQATT and CDR2 SNEGSKA (reference sequence). This CDR3 is CSAPARLAAPYEQYF. In DNA form, the CDR3 reads TGCAGTGCCCCGGCGAGACTAGCTGCCCCCTACGAGCAGTACTTC.

This clonotype was counted only a few times. The chain combines TRBV7-2 with TRBJ2-7; 7 bases agree with TRBD1. There are 16 residues in the CDR3. The germline V gene encodes CDR1 SGHTA and CDR2 FQGNSA. The trim removed 1 base at V and 0 bases at J, leaving 6 bases unmatched. The CDR3 DNA follows: TGTGCCAGCAGCTTAGTTCCGGGACAGAGCTCCTACGAGCAGTACTTC. Its translation: CASSLVPGQSSYEQYF.

V and J are TRBV14 and TRBJ1-6, with no clear D. Germline V gene lookup returns CDR1 SGHDN and CDR2 FVKESK. With 2 bases removed from V and 6 bases from J, the gap between germline ends came to 5 bases. The CDR3 runs 13 residues. CDR3 in amino acids: CASSQQLNSPLHF. DNA for the CDR3: TGTGCCAGCAGCCAACAGCTTAATTCACCCCTCCACTTT.

The V gene is TRBV4-3, the J gene TRBJ1-4; TRBD1 might be the D (5 bases). The CDR3 runs 18 residues. Deletions cut 3 bases from V and 5 bases from J, with 22 bases between. The germline V gene has CDR1 LGHNA and CDR2 YSLEER. CDR3 sequence reads: CASSQKVEPGRRNEKLFF. CDR3 in DNA: TGCGCCAGCAGCCAGAAAGTTGAACCGGGACGGAGAAATGAAAAACTGTTTTTT.

This clonotype occurred many times. This chain joins TRBV15 and TRBJ1-5, with a weak D call TRBD1 (6 bases). This CDR3 is built from 16 residues. The germline gives CDR1 LNHNV, CDR2 YYDKDF (reference sequence). The V and J ends lost 0 bases and 6 bases respectively, with 15 bases between them. The DNA of the CDR3 is TGTGCCACCAGCAGAGATCGGAGCAGGGGTGGTCAGCCCCAGCATTTT. Its protein is CATSRDRSRGGQPQHF.

This clonotype was recorded a few times. J is TRBJ1-5 and V is TRBV20-1; D might be TRBD1 (5 bases). This CDR3 has 13 amino acids. Germline CDR1 reads DFQATT; CDR2 reads SNEGSKA (reference sequence). Trimming cost V 7 bases and J 7 bases, with 17 bases left between them. The CDR3 region has the DNA TGCAGTGTCAGACGGAGGGGAGGCCAGCCCCAGCATTTT. It encodes CSVRRRGGQPQHF.

This clonotype turned up a few times. This chain connects TRBV29-1 to TRBJ1-1, with 7 nucleotides matching TRBD1. The CDR3 extends over 12 amino acids. Germline V lookup: CDR1 SQVTM, CDR2 ANQGSEA. J was trimmed by 3 bases and V by 5 bases; bases with no gene match: 3. The CDR3 here is CSVQGVYTEAFF. The CDR3 bases are TGCAGCGTTCAGGGGGTATACACTGAAGCTTTCTTT.

The genes are TRBV28 and TRBJ1-4; D gene unclear. Germline assignment: CDR1 MDHEN and CDR2 SYDVKM. The CDR3 has 16 amino acids. V dropped 6 bases and J dropped 0 bases, with 14 bases sitting between them. The CDR3 spells CASRTGWQTTNEKLFF. CDR3 DNA sequence: TGTGCCAGCAGGACCGGGTGGCAAACAACTAATGAAAAACTGTTTTTT.

This clonotype has more than one count but fewer than ten. V and J are TRBV7-2 and TRBJ2-5; no clear D. Germline CDR1 SGHTA, CDR2 FQGNSA. The germline V and J ends were trimmed by 4 bases and 4 bases, with 13 bases remaining between them. The CDR3 contains 14 residues. This CDR3 reads CASSSQASGETQYF. The CDR3 DNA is TGTGCCAGCAGCTCGCAGGCGTCTGGAGAGACCCAGTACTTC.

This clonotype has just a few counts. The gene calls are TRBV10-3 and TRBJ2-7; 7 bases fit TRBD2. Germline CDR1 ENHRY, CDR2 SYGVKD. This CDR3 spans 18 amino acids. V lost 2 bases and J lost 1; bases outside the gene matches: 14. CDR3 loop: CAISEDWGKRGGSYEQYF. The CDR3 region has the DNA TGTGCCATCAGTGAGGATTGGGGGAAGCGGGGCGGATCCTACGAGCAGTACTTC.

In this sample, this clonotype turned up once. V is TRBV6-1 and J is TRBJ2-5, with D perhaps matching TRBD2 (7 bases). CDR3 length: 13 amino acids. The V end lost 7 bases, the J end lost 7 bases, and 16 bases lay between the germline ends. Germline V gene lookup returns CDR1 MNHNS and CDR2 SASEGT. CDR3 sequence (DNA): TGTGCCAGCACTGCCCCGGGGGGCCGGACCCAGTACTTC. Translation gives CASTAPGGRTQYF.

The chain carries TRBV7-2 and TRBJ2-7; D gene ambiguous. V was cut by 2 bases and J by 0 bases, with 5 bases left in between. The CDR3 loop spans 13 amino acids. CDR1 SGHTA and CDR2 FQGNSA come from the germline V gene. CDR3 DNA: TGTGCCAGCAGCTTACAGATCTCCTACGAGCAGTACTTC. Its translation is CASSLQISYEQYF. Full variable domain (missing parts from reference TRBV7-2 and TRBJ2-7): GAGVSQSPSNKVTEKGKDVELRCDPISGHTALYWYRQSLGQGLEFLIYFQGNSAPDKSGLPSDRFSAERTGGSVSTLTIQRTQQEDSAVYLCASSLQISYEQYFGPGTRLTVT.

A few counts support this clonotype. The chain couples TRBV4-1 to TRBJ2-7, with 8 bases lining up with TRBD1. Trimming took 2 bases from V and 3 from J; bases not matched to a gene: 6. The CDR3 extends over 15 amino acids. Germline CDR1 MGHRA, CDR2 YSYEKL. This CDR3 reads CASSQPGTGIYEQYF. The DNA for the CDR3 is TGCGCCAGCAGCCAACCCGGGACAGGAATCTACGAGCAGTACTTC.

The genes are TRBV2 and TRBJ2-5; D is undetermined. CDR1 is SNHLY, CDR2 FYNNEI, per germline. This CDR3 spans 16 amino acids. Trimming cost V 3 bases and J 1 base, with 15 bases left between them. This CDR3 is CASSDPVGWGQETQYF. In nucleotides, the CDR3 is TGTGCCAGCAGTGACCCGGTTGGTTGGGGCCAAGAGACCCAGTACTTC.

This clonotype occurred a few times. This chain connects TRBV15 to TRBJ1-1; D is uncertain. This CDR3 is 16 amino acids long. Trimming shortened V by 0 bases and J by 0 bases, and 11 bases separated the two germline ends. From germline, CDR1 is LNHNV and CDR2 YYDKDF (reference sequence). The CDR3 here is CATSRDRRLLNTEAFF. The CDR3 DNA follows: TGTGCCACCAGCAGAGATCGTCGGTTACTGAACACTGAAGCTTTCTTT.

The chain carries TRBV6-5 and TRBJ2-5; D ambiguous. The CDR3 loop spans 15 amino acids. The V gene lost 0 bases and the J gene lost 2 bases, with 10 bases spanning the gap. CDR1 is MNHEY and CDR2 is SVGAGI in the germline V gene. The CDR3 DNA reads TGTGCCAGCAGTTACTCGCCCCGGCTACAAGAGACCCAGTACTTC. Translated: CASSYSPRLQETQYF.

A few counts support this clonotype. The J gene is TRBJ2-5, the V gene TRBV5-1; no clear D. The CDR3 totals 15 residues. Germline V gene sequence: CDR1 SGHRS, CDR2 YFSETQ. V lost 0 bases, J lost 3 bases, and 12 bases lay in between. CDR3 region: CASSLGQVPEETQYF. The CDR3, as DNA: TGCGCCAGCAGCTTGGGCCAGGTCCCCGAAGAGACCCAGTACTTC.

The rearrangement links TRBV6-2 or TRBV6-3 to TRBJ1-6, with D perhaps matching TRBD1 (5 bases). Germline CDR1 is MNHEY and CDR2 is SVGEGT. V was trimmed by 4 bases and J by 4 bases, leaving 14 bases between them. The CDR3 extends over 16 amino acids. CDR3 nucleotide sequence: TGTGCCAGCAGTTTGAGGGACCGAACGTATAATTCACCCCTCCACTTT. Encoded protein: CASSLRDRTYNSPLHF.